Here is one T cell receptor beta chain with its context. Distinct nucleotide sequences in the sample also encode this CDR3. The CDR3 extends over 13 amino acids. In germline, CDR1 is MNHEY, CDR2 SMNVEV (reference sequence). Trimming stripped 5 bases from V and 6 bases from J, with 10 bases between. Source study methods: Reference gene primer amplification in the assay estimated nucleated cell counts. Generated by immunoSEQ multiplex PCR, the TCRdb table keeps only in-frame clones and is missing some. From that table come the V and J calls and clone size; the DNA was used to work out D and trimming. The table has some 47,000 clones, about 86% seen once; the top ten hold 40% to 45%. The sample comes from a study of blood T cell repertoires in COVID-19. Across the study: There were acute and convalescent COVID-19 samples, and they came from the United States, Italy and Spain. From T cells, B-cell-depleted T cells, or PBMCs came the material, which was cDNA or gDNA.

This clonotype originated in a human donor in a cohort sampled during active COVID-19. This chain links TRBV27 with TRBJ2-2; D is perhaps TRBD2 (5 bases). The sample comprised peripheral blood. The CDR3 region has the DNA TGTGCCAGCAGTCCCACGCGGGCCGGGGAGCTGTTTTTT. This codes for CASSPTRAGELFF.